Presented here are 9 T cell receptor beta chains from one specimen sequenced in a study of cytomegalovirus exposure and HLA in healthy donors. The PCR had 60 Vbeta and 13 Jbeta primers. Sequencing was performed with immunoSEQ multiplex PCR; in TCRdb, only in-frame clones are kept and a portion is missing. This sample carries approximately 200,000 clones, 75% to 80% of them seen once, and the ten largest clones take around 6%. The sequenced sample was PBMCs. These receptors were obtained from a woman aged 25-40 years in good health and CMV-seropositive.

The chain carries TRBV5-6 and TRBJ1-1; D remains unclear. CDR1 and CDR2 (germline): SGHDT, YYEEEE. The ends were cut back, 4 bases at V and 0 bases at J, with 10 bases in the middle. The CDR3 length is 14 residues. The CDR3 nucleotides read TGTGCCAGCAGCCCCAGACTCATGAACACTGAAGCTTTCTTT. This translates into CASSPRLMNTEAFF.

The CDR3 coding sequence is TGTGCCAGCAGCTTTAGTCGAGAGTACTTC. This gives the protein CASSFSREYF. The chain has TRBV5-8 and TRBJ2-7; D is unclear. The CDR3 sequence is 10 residues long. V shed 2 bases and J shed 11 bases, with 8 bases lying between them. Germline V gene data show CDR1 as SGHTS and CDR2 as YDEGEE.

The V call is TRBV27, the J call TRBJ1-6; D not resolved. Germline V gene lookup returns CDR1 MNHEY and CDR2 SMNVEV (reference sequence). Trimming stripped 5 bases from V and 0 bases from J, with 11 bases between. This CDR3 spans 16 amino acids. In DNA, the CDR3 is TGTGCCAGCAGTGAATCGGAGGGCTCCTATAATTCACCCCTCCACTTT. Translation gives CASSESEGSYNSPLHF.

As concerns this clone: This same CDR3 is encoded by further DNA sequences in the sample. V is TRBV6-1 and J is TRBJ2-5; D might be TRBD2 (6 bases). Germline loops: CDR1 MNHNS, CDR2 SASEGT. The length of the CDR3 is 12 residues. The V end was cut by 6 bases, the J end by 5 bases, with 10 bases between. The CDR3 region is CASRASAETQYF. The CDR3 coding sequence is TGTGCCAGCAGGGCTAGCGCTGAGACCCAGTACTTC.

J is TRBJ1-1 and V is TRBV5-1, with 8 bases that match TRBD1. CDR3 length equals 18 residues. Germline V gene lookup returns CDR1 SGHRS and CDR2 YFSETQ. V shed 4 bases and J 1 base; nucleotides not matched to a gene: 15. This CDR3 reads CASSPRQGLGPANTEAFF. The CDR3 DNA follows: TGCGCCAGCAGCCCGAGACAGGGGTTGGGGCCCGCGAACACTGAAGCTTTCTTT.

The chain is built from TRBV5-1 and TRBJ1-1; no clear D gene. V gave up 2 bases and J gave up 1 base, with 15 bases separating them. Germline CDR1 is SGHRS and CDR2 is YFSETQ. The CDR3 length is 16 residues. CDR3 residues: CASSFATFRGNTEAFF. CDR3 sequence (DNA): TGCGCCAGCAGCTTTGCAACTTTCCGAGGGAACACTGAAGCTTTCTTT. Drawing the rest from reference TRBV5-1 and TRBJ1-1, the complete variable domain is KAGVTQTPRYLIKTRGQQVTLSCSPISGHRSVSWYQQTPGQGLQFLFEYFSETQRNKGNFPGRFSGRQFSNSRSEMNVSTLELGDSALYLCASSFATFRGNTEAFFGQGTRLTVV.

The chain combines TRBV28 with TRBJ1-2, with D possibly matching TRBD1 (5 bases). Between the trimmed V and J ends, which lost 5 bases and 8 bases, there was a span of 15 bases. The germline V gene has CDR1 MDHEN and CDR2 SYDVKM. The CDR3 is 13 residues long. The CDR3 sequence: CASSRGGTRGYTF. The CDR3 DNA is TGTGCCAGCAGTCGGGGGGGAACGAGAGGCTACACCTTC.

The J gene is TRBJ1-1, the V gene TRBV2; D call uncertain. The CDR3 contains 14 residues. Germline lookup yields CDR1 SNHLY and CDR2 FYNNEI. Deletions cut 4 bases from V and 7 bases from J, with 16 bases between. The CDR3 loop reads CASSGEGSEDEAFF. CDR3 DNA sequence: TGTGCCAGCAGTGGGGAAGGGAGTGAGGATGAAGCTTTCTTT.

This chain uses TRBV7-3 with TRBJ1-1; a possible D gene is TRBD1 (5 bases). The V gene lost 2 bases and the J gene lost 11 bases, with 15 bases spanning the gap. This CDR3 region has 13 residues. Germline V CDR1 and CDR2: SGHTA, FQGTGA. This CDR3 is CASSLRQGGGAFF. CDR3 coding DNA: TGTGCCAGCAGCTTACGGCAGGGTGGTGGGGCTTTCTTT.